The 7 T cell receptor beta chains reported below all come from one sample, sequenced in a study of T-cell reconstitution after alpha-beta-depleted transplantation in children. During its preparation, the TCRbeta library received unique molecular identifiers. MiXCR, applied by TCRdb to the PCR reads, yields one record per CDR3 protein. The repertoire has a few hundred thousand distinct CDR3 sequences, 10% to 15% of them found once; the top ten carry about 3.9%. The source material was PBMCs, sampled from the stem cell graft. The receptors were sampled from a human donor who donated a stem cell graft to a child with Fanconi anemia.

This clonotype was picked up a small number of times. The chain employs TRBV12-3 or TRBV12-4 and TRBJ2-4; D is possibly TRBD2 (6 bases). CDR3 length equals 16 residues. V was shortened by 4 bases and J by 7 bases, with 20 bases between the two germline ends. The DNA of the CDR3 is TGTGCCAGCAGTTCCTTTGGAGGAGGGGATCCGAACATTCAGTACTTC. Its translation is CASSSFGGGDPNIQYF.

This chain links TRBV7-3 with TRBJ1-1; D call uncertain. CDR1 is SGHTA and CDR2 is FQGTGA in the germline V gene. The CDR3 has 16 amino acids. Trimming stripped 5 bases from V and 3 bases from J, with 19 bases between. CDR3 amino acids: CASSPISPAVDTEAFF. The CDR3 coding sequence is TGTGCCAGCAGCCCCATTAGCCCCGCGGTGGACACTGAAGCTTTCTTT. Supplemented by reference TRBV7-3 and TRBJ1-1, the full variable domain reads GAGVSQTPSNKVTEKGKYVELRCDPISGHTALYWYRQSLGQGPEFLIYFQGTGAADDSGLPNDRFFAVRPEGSVSTLKIQRTERGDSAVYLCASSPISPAVDTEAFFGQGTRLTVV.

In this sample, this clonotype turned up many times. V and J are TRBV7-2 and TRBJ2-7; 8 positions match TRBD1. CDR3 length: 14 residues. V lost 3 bases, J lost 3 bases, and 4 bases stayed unmatched. CDR1 and CDR2 from the germline V gene are SGHTA and FQGNSA. The CDR3 DNA is TGTGCCAGCAGCTTGACAGGGGAAGGCTACGAGCAGTACGTC. It translates to CASSLTGEGYEQYV.

This clonotype came up a few times. The chain links TRBV7-9 to TRBJ1-2; D gene uncertain. This CDR3 has 13 residues. Germline assignment: CDR1 SEHNR and CDR2 FQNEAQ (reference sequence). Trimming removed 5 bases at V and 3 bases at J, with 10 bases between. DNA of the CDR3: TGTGCCAGCAGCCCCCGGCGGGACTATGGCTACACCTTC. It codes for CASSPRRDYGYTF.

This clonotype was recorded at least ten times. The chain links TRBV3-1 to TRBJ2-5; the D is unclear. The CDR3 runs to 14 residues. Trimming removed 4 bases at V and 6 bases at J, with 15 bases between. CDR1 and CDR2 from the germline V gene are LGHDT and YNNKEL (reference sequence). Here the CDR3 DNA reads TGTGCCAGCAGCCGTCAAAGCCCTCCGAAGACCCAGTACTTC. Its translation is CASSRQSPPKTQYF.

This clonotype has at least ten counts. This rearrangement joins TRBV11-2 to TRBJ2-7, with 13 nucleotides matching TRBD2. Germline values: CDR1 SGHAT, CDR2 FQNNGV. V shed 3 bases, J shed 2 bases, and the junction held 1 base outside the gene matches. The CDR3 length is 15 residues. CDR3 in DNA: TGTGCCAGCAGCTTGGGGACTAGCGGGACCTACGAGCAGTACTTC. Translation: CASSLGTSGTYEQYF.

This clonotype was counted ten times or more. The chain has TRBV7-2 and TRBJ2-1; 11 bases align to TRBD2. This CDR3 is 15 amino acids long. Germline V gene lookup returns CDR1 SGHTA and CDR2 FQGNSA. Trimming removed 4 bases from V and 3 bases from J; junction bases left unmatched: 2. In nucleotides, the CDR3 is TGTGCCAGCAGCTCTAGCGGGGGGAGCTACAATGAGCAGTTCTTC. Protein sequence: CASSSSGGSYNEQFF. Looking up the rest from reference TRBV7-2 and TRBJ2-1 gives the full variable domain: GAGVSQSPSNKVTEKGKDVELRCDPISGHTALYWYRQSLGQGLEFLIYFQGNSAPDKSGLPSDRFSAERTGGSVSTLTIQRTQQEDSAVYLCASSSSGGSYNEQFFGPGTRLTVL.